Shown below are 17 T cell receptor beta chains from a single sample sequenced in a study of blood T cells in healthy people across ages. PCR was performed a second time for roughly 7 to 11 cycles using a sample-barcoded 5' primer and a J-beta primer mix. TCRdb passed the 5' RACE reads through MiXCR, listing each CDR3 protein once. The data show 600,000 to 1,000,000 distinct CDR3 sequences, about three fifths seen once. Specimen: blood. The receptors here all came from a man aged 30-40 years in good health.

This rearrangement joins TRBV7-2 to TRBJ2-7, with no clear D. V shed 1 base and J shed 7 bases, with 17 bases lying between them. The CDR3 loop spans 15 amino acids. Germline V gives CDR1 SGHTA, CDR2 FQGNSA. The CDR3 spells CASSLVLGSEQEQYF. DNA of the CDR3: TGTGCCAGCAGCTTAGTCCTCGGGTCAGAACAGGAGCAGTACTTC.

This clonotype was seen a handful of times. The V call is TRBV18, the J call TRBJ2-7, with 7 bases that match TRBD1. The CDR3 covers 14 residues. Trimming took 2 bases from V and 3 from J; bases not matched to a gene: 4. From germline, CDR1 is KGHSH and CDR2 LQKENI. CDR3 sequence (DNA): TGTGCCAGCTCACCAAACCGGGACAGCTACGAGCAGTACTTC. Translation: CASSPNRDSYEQYF.

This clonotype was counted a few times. CDR3 DNA: TGCAGTGCTAGAGACACCAGCGGCACAGATACGCAGTATTTT. Its protein product is CSARDTSGTDTQYF. V is TRBV20-1 and J is TRBJ2-3; D is uncertain. The germline V gene encodes CDR1 DFQATT and CDR2 SNEGSKA (reference sequence). This CDR3 comprises 14 residues. Trimming pared 0 bases from V and 1 base from J, leaving 8 bases between.

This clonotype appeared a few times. The CDR3: CASSNDRGEFRQETQYF. In nucleotides, the CDR3 is TGTGCCAGCAGCAACGACCGGGGGGAGTTTCGCCAAGAGACCCAGTACTTC. The chain uses TRBV21-1 and TRBJ2-5; TRBD1, as called in the table, went unchecked against the DNA. TRBV21-1 is shown as a pseudogene. This CDR3 region has 17 residues.

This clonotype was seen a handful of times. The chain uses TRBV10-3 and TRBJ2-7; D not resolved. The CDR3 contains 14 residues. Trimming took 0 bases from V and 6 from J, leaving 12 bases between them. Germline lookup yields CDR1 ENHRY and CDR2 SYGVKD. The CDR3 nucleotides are TGTGCCATCAGTGAGTCGAATCGGGCCTCCGAGCAGTACTTC. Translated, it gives CAISESNRASEQYF.

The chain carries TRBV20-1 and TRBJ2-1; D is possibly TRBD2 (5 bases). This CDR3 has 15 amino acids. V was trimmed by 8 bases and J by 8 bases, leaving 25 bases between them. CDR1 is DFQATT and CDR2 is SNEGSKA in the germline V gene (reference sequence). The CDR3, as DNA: TGCAGTTGGCTACTCCTACGCACACGCGGGTATGAGCAGTTCTTC. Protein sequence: CSWLLLRTRGYEQFF.

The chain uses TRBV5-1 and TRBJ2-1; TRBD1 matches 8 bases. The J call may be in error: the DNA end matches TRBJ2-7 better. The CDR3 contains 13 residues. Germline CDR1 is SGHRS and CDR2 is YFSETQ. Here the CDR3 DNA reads TGCGCCAGCAGCTCGGACAGGGCCCCCGAGCAGTACTTC. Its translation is CASSSDRAPEQYF.

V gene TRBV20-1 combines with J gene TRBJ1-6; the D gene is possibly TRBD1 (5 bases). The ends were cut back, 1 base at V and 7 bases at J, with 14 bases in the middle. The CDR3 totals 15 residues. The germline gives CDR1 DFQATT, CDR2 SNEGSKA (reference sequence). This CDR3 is CSARAPGVPNSPLHF. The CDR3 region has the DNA TGCAGTGCTAGAGCCCCGGGGGTGCCAAATTCACCCCTCCACTTT.

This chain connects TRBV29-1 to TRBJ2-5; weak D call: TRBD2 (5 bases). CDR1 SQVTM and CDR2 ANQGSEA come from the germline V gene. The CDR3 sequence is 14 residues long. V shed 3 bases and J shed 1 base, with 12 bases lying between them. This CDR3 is CSVDRGLRQETQYF. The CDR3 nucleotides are TGCAGCGTTGACCGGGGTCTTCGCCAAGAGACCCAGTACTTC.

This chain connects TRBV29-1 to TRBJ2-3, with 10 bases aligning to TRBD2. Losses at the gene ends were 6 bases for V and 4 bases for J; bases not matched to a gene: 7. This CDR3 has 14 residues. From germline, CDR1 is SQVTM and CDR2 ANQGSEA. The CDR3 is CSVLAGASPDTQYF. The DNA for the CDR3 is TGCAGCGTCCTAGCGGGAGCGTCTCCAGATACGCAGTATTTT.

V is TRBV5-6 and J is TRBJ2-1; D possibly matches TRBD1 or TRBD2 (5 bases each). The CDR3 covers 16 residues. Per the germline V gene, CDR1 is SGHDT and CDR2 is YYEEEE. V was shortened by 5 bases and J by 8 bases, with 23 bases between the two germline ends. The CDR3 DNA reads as TGTGCCAGCAGTCGCCGACTCCAGAGGGGCGGTGATGAGCAGTTCTTC. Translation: CASSRRLQRGGDEQFF.

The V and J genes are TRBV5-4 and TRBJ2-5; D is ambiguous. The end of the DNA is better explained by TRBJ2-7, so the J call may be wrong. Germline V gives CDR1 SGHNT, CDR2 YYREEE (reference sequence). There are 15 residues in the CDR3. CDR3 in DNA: TGTGCCAGCAGCCCCGGACCCTTGACAAGTTACGAGCAGTACTTC. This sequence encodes CASSPGPLTSYEQYF.

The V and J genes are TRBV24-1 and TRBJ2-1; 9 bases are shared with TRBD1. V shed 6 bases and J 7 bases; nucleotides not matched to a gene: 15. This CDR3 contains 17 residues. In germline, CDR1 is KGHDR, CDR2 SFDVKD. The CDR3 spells CATSNSSPGQGRNEQFF. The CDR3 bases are TGTGCCACCAGTAACTCCAGCCCGGGACAGGGTAGGAATGAGCAGTTCTTC.

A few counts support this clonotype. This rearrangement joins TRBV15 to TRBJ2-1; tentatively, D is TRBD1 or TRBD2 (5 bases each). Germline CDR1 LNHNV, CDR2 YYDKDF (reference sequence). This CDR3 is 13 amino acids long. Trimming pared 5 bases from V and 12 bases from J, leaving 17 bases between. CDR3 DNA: TGTGCCACCAGCGGCGTTAGCGTGGGGCGGCAGTTCTTC. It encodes CATSGVSVGRQFF.

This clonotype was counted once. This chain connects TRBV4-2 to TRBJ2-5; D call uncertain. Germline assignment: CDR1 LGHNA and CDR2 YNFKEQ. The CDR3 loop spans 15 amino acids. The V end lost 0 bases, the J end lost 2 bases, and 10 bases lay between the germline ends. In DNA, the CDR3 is TGTGCCAGCAGCCAAGATAGAGACCGACAAGAGACCCAGTACTTC. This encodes CASSQDRDRQETQYF.

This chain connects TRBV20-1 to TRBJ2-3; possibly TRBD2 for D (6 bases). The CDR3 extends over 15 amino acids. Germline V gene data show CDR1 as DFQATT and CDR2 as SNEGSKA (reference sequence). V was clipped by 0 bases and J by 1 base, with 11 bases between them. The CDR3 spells CSAREEGKGTDTQYF. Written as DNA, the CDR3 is TGCAGTGCTAGAGAGGAGGGTAAGGGCACAGATACGCAGTATTTT.

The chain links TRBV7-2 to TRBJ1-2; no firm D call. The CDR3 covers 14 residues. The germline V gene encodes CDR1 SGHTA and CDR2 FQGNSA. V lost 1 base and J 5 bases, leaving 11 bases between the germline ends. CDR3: CASSLGRNGYGYTF. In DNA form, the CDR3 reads TGTGCCAGCAGCTTAGGTCGGAACGGATATGGCTACACCTTC.